Below, 3 T cell receptor beta chains from the same sample are listed, as sequenced in a study of OX40 agonist ivuxolimab in advanced cancers. Method: immunoSEQ multiplex PCR; TCRdb's copy keeps in-frame clones and lacks some. The sample has around 33,000 clones, around 80% seen once. Sequenced material: CD4+ or CD8+ T cells sorted from blood, taken in a trial of the OX40 agonist ivuxolimab. These receptors all come from an adult with an advanced solid tumor such as melanoma, head and neck, liver or kidney cancer.

The V call is TRBV10-2, the J call TRBJ1-4; unclear D gene. Germline V gives CDR1 WSHSY, CDR2 SAAADI. V was cut by 8 bases and J by 7 bases, with 14 bases left in between. CDR3 length: 13 residues. This CDR3 is CASADRQREKLFF. The CDR3 bases are TGCGCCAGCGCCGACCGGCAGCGTGAAAAACTGTTTTTT.

V gene TRBV18 combines with J gene TRBJ2-3, with 11 nucleotides matching TRBD2. CDR1 and CDR2 from the germline V gene are KGHSH and LQKENI. This CDR3 comprises 15 residues. The J segment lost 5 bases and the V segment lost 6 bases, leaving 7 bases of the junction unmatched. The CDR3 region is CASSQTSGALDTQYF. The CDR3 DNA is TGTGCCAGCTCTCAGACTAGCGGGGCTTTAGATACGCAGTATTTT.

V and J are TRBV19 and TRBJ1-5; TRBD1 matches 11 bases. CDR3 length: 14 residues. Unmatched junction bases numbered 3, after V lost 4 bases and J lost 7 bases. Germline lookup yields CDR1 LNHDA and CDR2 SQIVND (reference sequence). The DNA of the CDR3 is TGTGCCAGTAGTACCCGGACAGGGGGCCAGCCCCAGCATTTT. This codes for CASSTRTGGQPQHF.